The rows below give T cell receptor beta chains drawn from one sample of a study of tumor and adjacent non-tumor tissue in lung cancer. Each CDR3 protein is one row after TCRdb ran MiXCR on the multiplex PCR reads. The profile shows 70,000 to 90,000 distinct CDR3 sequences, around 70% of them singletons. The material sequenced was distant non-tumor lung tissue. These receptor sequences come from a woman in her 50s with non-small cell lung cancer. CDR3s include the opening cysteine and the closing phenylalanine or tryptophan. The D gene is left open where the match is weak. Clone size is not always given. Where it is, it says once, few, many or a class for expanded clones.

j_call,d_call,clone_size,v_call,cdr3_aa,cdr3_nt
TRBJ2-7,TRBD1,many,TRBV6-5,CASSQDRGDYEQYF,TGTGCCAGCAGTCAGGACAGGGGAGACTACGAGCAGTACTTC
TRBJ2-1,-,-,TRBV5-1,CASSRRGTYNEQFF,TGCGCCAGCAGTAGGAGAGGGACCTACAATGAGCAGTTCTTC
TRBJ2-7,-,-,TRBV11-2,CACSSWSGRTYEQYF,TGTGCCTGCAGCTCGTGGTCAGGCCGGACCTACGAGCAGTACTTC
TRBJ2-7,TRBD2,-,TRBV6-5,CASSRTRNDQYF,TGTGCTAGCAGTCGGACTAGGAACGACCAGTACTTC
TRBJ1-5,-,many,TRBV10-2,CASSPTDSNQPQHF,TGCGCCAGCAGCCCGACAGATAGCAATCAGCCCCAGCATTTT
TRBJ2-3,-,many,TRBV6-1,CASSEALQQGADTQYF,TGTGCCAGCAGTGAAGCGCTTCAACAGGGAGCAGATACGCAGTATTTT
TRBJ1-1,-,many,TRBV2,CASRADRNTEAFF,TGTGCCAGCAGGGCGGACAGGAACACTGAAGCTTTCTTT
TRBJ2-2,-,-,TRBV20-1,CSTRSSTWSTGELLF,TGCAGTACTAGATCCTCGACATGGAGCACCGGGGAGCTGTTGTTT
TRBJ1-6,-,-,TRBV4-2,CVSSPSWIRNNSPPHF,TGTGTCAGCAGCCCAAGCTGGATACGCAATAATTCACCCCCCCACTTT
TRBJ2-3,TRBD1,once,TRBV29-1,CSAQDFVGRGLSTDTQYF,TGCAGCGCTCAAGATTTTGTCGGCAGGGGGTTAAGCACAGATACGCAGTATTTT
TRBJ1-2,-,-,TRBV7-2,CASSLGTAARGYTF,TGTGCCAGCAGCTTAGGGACAGCAGCTAGGGGCTACACCTTC
TRBJ1-2,TRBD1,-,TRBV6-2/TRBV6-3,CTSSRGQGQAGYTF,TGTACCAGTAGCCGCGGACAGGGGCAGGCTGGCTACACCTTC
TRBJ2-3,TRBD2,-,TRBV6-1,CASSPPPISGSIRTDTQYF,TGTGCCAGCAGTCCCCCCCCGATTAGCGGGAGCATTAGGACAGATACGCAGTATTTT
TRBJ1-1,-,-,TRBV6-2/TRBV6-3,CASSYALTSRGTEAFF,TGTGCCAGTAGTTACGCCCTGACTTCGAGAGGGACTGAAGCTTTCTTT
TRBJ2-3,-,-,TRBV6-1,CTSSVASTDTRYF,TGTACCAGCAGTGTCGCGAGCACAGATACGCGGTATTTT
TRBJ2-7,-,-,TRBV29-1,CSVSRTGSYEQYF,TGCAGTGTTTCCAGAACGGGGTCCTACGAGCAGTACTTC
TRBJ2-1,TRBD2,-,TRBV29-1,CSVDGTSVSINEQFF,TGCAGCGTTGATGGTACTAGCGTGAGCATCAATGAGCAGTTCTTC
TRBJ2-7,-,-,TRBV4-1,CPSSRAPSSYEQYF,TGCCCCAGCAGCCGAGCCCCTAGCTCCTACGAGCAGTACTTC
TRBJ2-3,TRBD1,many,TRBV20-1,CSAITRDSQDTQYF,TGCAGTGCTATTACCCGGGACAGCCAAGATACGCAGTATTTT
TRBJ2-7,-,-,TRBV11-2,CASSLVNSGRAYEQYF,TGTGCCAGCAGCTTAGTGAATAGCGGCCGGGCATACGAGCAGTACTTC
TRBJ2-7,-,-,TRBV11-2,CASNLAAGHTGLYEQYF,TGTGCCAGCAACTTAGCCGCGGGACACACGGGGCTCTACGAGCAGTACTTC
TRBJ1-6,-,-,TRBV11-2,CASSLGPGQSPLHF,TGTGCCAGCAGCTTAGGTCCAGGGCAATCACCCCTCCACTTT
TRBJ1-6,TRBD1,-,TRBV12-3/TRBV12-4,CASSFTGGNSPPHF,TGTGCCAGCAGTTTCACAGGGGGGAATTCACCCCCCCACTTT
TRBJ2-3,-,once,TRBV29-1,CSVAEPIGTQYF,TGCAGCGTTGCGGAGCCCATAGGTACGCAGTATTTT
TRBJ2-7,-,-,TRBV28,CASSFGGDYEQYF,TGTGCCAGCAGTTTCGGCGGAGACTACGAGCAGTACTTC
TRBJ2-7,TRBD2,-,TRBV29-1,CNVDGTSRSYEQNF,TGCAACGTTGACGGGACTAGCAGGAGCTACGAGCAGAACTTC
TRBJ2-7,TRBD2,many,TRBV4-1,CASSQNHPSGTYEQYF,TGCGCCAGCAGCCAAAACCACCCTAGCGGAACATACGAGCAGTACTTC
TRBJ2-3,TRBD2,once,TRBV6-2/TRBV6-3,CASSYEEREATDTQYF,TGTGCTAGCAGTTATGAAGAGCGGGAGGCGACAGATACGCAGTATTTT
TRBJ2-1,TRBD2,-,TRBV6-5,CVSRTSGSAYNEQFF,TGTGTCAGCAGGACTAGCGGGAGTGCCTACAATGAGCAGTTCTTC
TRBJ2-5,TRBD2,-,TRBV4-3,CANSRKAGAPETQYF,TGCGCCAACAGTCGGAAAGCGGGAGCCCCCGAGACCCAGTACTTC
TRBJ1-6,-,-,TRBV20-1,CSASSGWGRTYNSPLHF,TGCAGTGCTAGTTCAGGATGGGGGCGGACCTATAATTCACCCCTCCACTTT
TRBJ1-1,-,many,TRBV5-4,CASSLPGSAEAFF,TGTGCCAGCAGCCTTCCAGGGAGCGCTGAAGCTTTCTTT
TRBJ2-3,-,-,TRBV11-1,CASGVAIGADTQYF,TGTGCCAGCGGCGTAGCTATAGGGGCTGATACGCAGTATTTT
TRBJ2-3,-,many,TRBV20-1,CSARDRRWEDTQYF,TGCAGTGCTAGAGATCGGCGTTGGGAAGATACGCAGTATTTT